One sample yielded the 13 T cell receptor beta chains listed below, sequenced in a study of early T cells in non-severe SARS-CoV-2 infection. Using its own MiXCR run on the 5' RACE reads, TCRdb lists one record per CDR3 protein. The data show 55,000 to 80,000 distinct CDR3 sequences, about 10% seen once. The sequences come from whole blood, collected at baseline. These TCRs come from an adult who was a healthcare worker with PCR-confirmed SARS-CoV-2 infection or an uninfected control (not recorded which).

This clonotype was seen many times. J is TRBJ2-7 and V is TRBV6-6, with 10 bases matching TRBD1. The CDR3 covers 13 residues. Germline loops: CDR1 MNHNY, CDR2 SVGAGI (reference sequence). With V trimmed by 5 bases and J by 6 bases, 4 bases remained unmatched. DNA for the CDR3: TGTGCCAGCAGTAGACAGGGGGCGCTCGAGCAGTACTTC. It is translated as CASSRQGALEQYF.

In its sample, this clonotype was seen a few times. This rearrangement joins TRBV12-3 or TRBV12-4 to TRBJ1-2; D may be TRBD1 (6 bases). V shed 6 bases and J shed 0 bases, with 11 bases lying between them. This CDR3 is 14 amino acids long. The CDR3 reads CASREGGANYGYTF. CDR3 in DNA: TGTGCCAGCAGGGAAGGGGGAGCTAACTATGGCTACACCTTC.

This clonotype was counted at least ten times. The chain couples TRBV6-1 to TRBJ2-7; a weak D match, TRBD2 (5 bases). This CDR3 region has 15 residues. With 7 bases removed from V and 3 bases from J, the gap between germline ends came to 19 bases. Per the germline V gene, CDR1 is MNHNS and CDR2 is SASEGT. The CDR3 DNA reads TGTGCCAGCATCCGACAACCGAGGGCAGGCTACGAGCAGTACTTC. This gives the protein CASIRQPRAGYEQYF.

This clonotype showed up many times. This sequence joins TRBV7-8 and TRBJ2-1; TRBD1 agrees at 9 bases. The germline gives CDR1 SGHVS, CDR2 FQNEAQ. The length of the CDR3 is 16 residues. V lost 2 bases, J lost 8 bases, and 10 bases stayed unmatched. The CDR3 loop reads CASSLRRDRVRDEQFF. CDR3 sequence (DNA): TGTGCCAGCAGCTTACGAAGGGACAGGGTCCGCGATGAGCAGTTCTTC.

This chain links TRBV18 with TRBJ1-4; the match to TRBD1 covers 8 bases. Germline CDR1 reads KGHSH; CDR2 reads LQKENI. The CDR3 is made up of 15 amino acids. With 2 bases clipped from V and 5 bases from J, the junction kept 4 bases outside the gene matches. The CDR3 loop is CASSPRTGQNEKLFF. As DNA, the CDR3 is TGTGCCAGCTCACCAAGGACAGGGCAAAATGAAAAACTGTTTTTT.

This clonotype was counted a few times. The chain joins TRBV7-9 to TRBJ2-5; D perhaps matches TRBD2 (6 bases). The CDR3 covers 16 residues. CDR1 is SEHNR, CDR2 FQNEAQ, per germline (reference sequence). Trimming shortened V by 5 bases and J by 2 bases, and 18 bases separated the two germline ends. CDR3 sequence (DNA): TGTGCCAGCAGCATCTATGATGGGGCGGGACAAGAGACCCAGTACTTC. It translates to CASSIYDGAGQETQYF.

This clonotype has just a few counts. The V call is TRBV6-7, the J call TRBJ2-1; TRBD2 agrees at 12 bases. TRBV6-7 is reported as an ORF; its role is uncertain. The CDR3 sequence is 16 residues long. Germline trimming cut 0 bases from V and 6 bases from J; bases unmatched to any gene: 3. As DNA, the CDR3 is TGTGCCAGCAGTTACTCGCCGGGACTAGCGGGCAATGAGCAGTTCTTC. Protein: CASSYSPGLAGNEQFF.

Ten or more counts support this clonotype. This chain links TRBV12-3 or TRBV12-4 with TRBJ1-2; TRBD1 matches 8 bases. The trim removed 2 bases at V and 8 bases at J, leaving 4 bases unmatched. This CDR3 contains 13 residues. As DNA, the CDR3 is TGTGCCAGCAGTTTACGGACAGGGCTGGGCTACACCTTC. As protein: CASSLRTGLGYTF.

The J gene is TRBJ1-2, the V gene TRBV12-2. TRBV12-2 is classified as a pseudogene. The CDR3 consists of 15 residues. The CDR3 DNA sequence: TGTGCAAGTCGCTTAACCTCGATTTCAAACTATGGCTACACCTTC. This encodes CASRLTSISNYGYTF.

The rearrangement joins TRBV6-2 or TRBV6-3 to TRBJ2-5; the D gene is possibly TRBD2 (5 bases). This CDR3 is built from 12 residues. The V and J ends lost 8 bases and 4 bases respectively, with 11 bases between them. Germline values: CDR1 MNHEY, CDR2 SVGEGT. The CDR3: CASATGGETQYF. The CDR3 DNA follows: TGTGCCAGCGCGACTGGAGGAGAGACCCAGTACTTC.

The table lists this clonotype with many counts. The V call is TRBV20-1, the J call TRBJ2-1; the D gene is possibly TRBD1 (5 bases). From germline, CDR1 is DFQATT and CDR2 SNEGSKA (reference sequence). V was clipped by 2 bases and J by 1 base, with 6 bases between them. This CDR3 is built from 13 residues. CDR3 protein: CSARRGSYNEQFF. In nucleotides, the CDR3 is TGCAGTGCTAGAAGGGGTTCCTACAATGAGCAGTTCTTC.

This clonotype occurred many times. The chain combines TRBV11-3 with TRBJ2-1; 8 bases are a match to TRBD2. Germline CDR1 SGHNT, CDR2 YENEEA. This CDR3 is built from 19 residues. V shed 1 base and J 8 bases; nucleotides not matched to a gene: 19. The CDR3 region is CASSLGLGPSGRIEDEQFF. CDR3 DNA sequence: TGTGCCAGCAGCTTAGGATTGGGGCCCAGCGGGAGAATTGAGGATGAGCAGTTCTTC.

The CDR3 nucleotides read TGTGCCAGCAGCTTGCGGGGCTTCACTAATGAAAAACTGTTTTTT. Translating gives CASSLRGFTNEKLFF. The J gene is TRBJ1-4, the V gene TRBV5-5; the D gene is possibly TRBD1 (5 bases). Germline V gives CDR1 SGHKS, CDR2 YYEKEE (reference sequence). CDR3 length equals 15 residues. V lost 1 base, J lost 2 bases, and 9 bases lay in between. Using reference TRBV5-5 and TRBJ1-4 for the parts outside the CDR3, the full variable domain is DAGVTQSPTHLIKTRGQQVTLRCSPISGHKSVSWYQQVLGQGPQFIFQYYEKEERGRGNFPDRFSARQFPNYSSELNVNALLLGDSALYLCASSLRGFTNEKLFFGSGTQLSVL.